Given below is one T cell receptor beta chain in context. Antigen specificity is unknown. TCRdb's copy holds only in-frame clones and misses some; the assay was immunoSEQ multiplex PCR. The data contain around 70,000 clones, around 94% of them singletons. This CDR3 has 17 amino acids. Germline CDR1 and CDR2: WSHSY and SAAADI. With V trimmed by 0 bases and J by 7 bases, 7 bases remained unmatched. The sample belongs to a study of cytomegalovirus exposure and HLA in healthy donors. The study's findings and limits: A classifier reportedly called cytomegalovirus status with high sensitivity and specificity. That first-cohort TCR clusters tended to co-occur in the 120 or so validation repertoires was found in a later analysis.

The chain has TRBV10-2 and TRBJ2-1; TRBD2 matches 12 bases. Sequencing was carried out using PBMCs. The sequence came from a man between 18 and 35 years old in good health and CMV-seropositive. The CDR3 DNA follows: TGCGCCAGCAGTGAGTCGAGGCTAGCGGGAGGGGGTAATGAGCAGTTCTTC. This translates into CASSESRLAGGGNEQFF.